Reported below is one T cell receptor beta chain. Its target is not known. Clones were sequenced by immunoSEQ multiplex PCR, and TCRdb holds only the in-frame ones, with some missing. The data show about 350,000 clones, about 88% seen once. These data are taken from a study of Ad26.COV2.S vaccination and SARS-CoV-2 variants. Study outcomes and limitations: Spike-specific TCR breadth ran higher among vaccine recipients than placebo recipients.

Stated treatment: 19 received Ad26.COV2.S at low or high dose, single or two shots; about 5 received placebo; per-sample allocation not given. Sampling happened 63 days after the first vaccine or placebo injection. Immunization relied on an Ad26 vector, which expressed Wuhan-strain SARS-CoV-2 spike. Germline values: CDR1 MGHRA, CDR2 YSYEKL. This CDR3 is built from 16 residues. Trimming stripped 9 bases from V and 6 bases from J, with 23 bases between. Sequencing used peripheral blood, obtained in a trial of Ad26.COV2.S vaccine versus placebo. The TCR was taken from a person between 18 and 65 years old who received the Ad26.COV2.S COVID-19 vaccine or a placebo. The V and J genes are TRBV4-1 and TRBJ2-2, with D perhaps matching TRBD2 (5 bases). The CDR3 sequence is CASLTTPGSGSGELFF. Written as DNA, the CDR3 is TGCGCCAGTCTGACTACTCCGGGCAGCGGTTCCGGGGAGCTGTTTTTT.